A single T cell receptor (beta chain) is shown here with its context. TCRdb reprocessed the 5' RACE reads via MiXCR and lists one record per CDR3 protein. Seen here are roughly 570,000 distinct CDR3 sequences, 9.5% to 10% observed once, and the top ten hold roughly 3%. The data originate from a study of identical twins. V lost 5 bases to trimming and J lost 2 bases, with 11 bases between them. The length of the CDR3 is 15 residues. The germline gives CDR1 KGHDR, CDR2 SFDVKD. The same sample was also used in a study of yellow fever vaccine responses in identical twins.

Sample: PBMCs. This TCR was recovered from a woman between 18 and 29 years old in good health. The chain links TRBV24-1 to TRBJ2-2; no clear D. The CDR3 loop is CATSGARSNTGELFF. CDR3 in DNA: TGTGCCACCAGTGGGGCGCGGAGTAACACCGGGGAGCTGTTTTTT.